This T cell receptor (beta chain) comes out of a study of PD-L1 blockade in urothelial cancer. Study in general: Male sex and bladder-origin urothelial cancer were recorded for about nine tenths of the roughly 29 patients.

CDR1 SGHTA and CDR2 FQGNSA come from the germline V gene. With 2 bases removed from V and 1 base from J, the gap between germline ends came to 12 bases. The CDR3 length is 15 residues. Using immunoSEQ multiplex PCR, the repertoire was profiled, and TCRdb retains in-frame clones only, with some absent. The sample records about 32,000 clones, more than 75% being singletons. This TCR came from a man aged 50-59 years with urothelial cancer. J is TRBJ2-7 and V is TRBV7-2; tentative D call: TRBD1 (6 bases). This specimen consisted of PBMCs, obtained around atezolizumab (anti-PD-L1) treatment. The CDR3 bases are TGTGCCAGCAGCTTAAGGAGACAGGCATCCTACGAGCAGTACTTC. It yields the protein CASSLRRQASYEQYF.